This T cell receptor beta chain was sequenced in a study of post-analysis software for immune sequencing data. Study-level results: Among five TRBV segments more frequent in patients than controls were TRBV5-6, TRBV5-1 and TRBV20-1.

There are 15 residues in the CDR3. V was shortened by 7 bases and J by 2 bases, with 20 bases between the two germline ends. Per germline, CDR1 SQVTM and CDR2 ANQGSEA. cDNA libraries of TCR beta carried unique molecular identifiers. MiXCR was run by TCRdb on the PCR reads, yielding one entry per CDR3 protein. The table shows some 190,000 distinct CDR3 sequences, with around 29% occurring only once. This clonotype was picked up one time. The antigen remains unidentified. This chain joins TRBV29-1 and TRBJ2-5, with D possibly matching TRBD2 (6 bases). Sequencing input: blood. The receptor comes from a girl aged 2 to 17 with multiple sclerosis. This chain's CDR3 is CSARTNAVWQETQYF. The CDR3 DNA is TGCAGCGCGCGGACTAACGCCGTGTGGCAAGAGACCCAGTACTTC.